These 2 T cell receptor beta chains share one sample of origin, sequenced in a study of blood T cell repertoires in COVID-19. The repertoire was sequenced with immunoSEQ multiplex PCR; TCRdb's copy has only in-frame clones and lacks some. The repertoire holds about 110,000 clones, about four fifths seen once, with just over 4% in the top ten. What was sequenced was peripheral blood. These receptors came from a woman aged 70-85 years with acute or convalescent COVID-19.

This chain's CDR3 is CASSLEGGKDGYTF. CDR3 DNA sequence: TGCGCCAGCAGCTTGGAAGGGGGAAAGGATGGCTACACCTTC. This chain connects TRBV5-1 to TRBJ1-2, with D possibly being TRBD1 (6 bases). Germline V gene lookup returns CDR1 SGHRS and CDR2 YFSETQ. The CDR3 loop spans 14 amino acids. V dropped 0 bases and J dropped 6 bases, with 12 bases sitting between them.

CDR3 amino acids: CASSLGWGQGYNQPQHF. In nucleotides, the CDR3 is TGTGCCAGCAGTTTGGGTTGGGGACAGGGGTACAATCAGCCCCAGCATTTT. The chain combines TRBV28 with TRBJ1-5; 10 nucleotides align to TRBD1. V shed 3 bases and J 3 bases; nucleotides not matched to a gene: 8. This CDR3 contains 17 residues. Germline V CDR1 and CDR2: MDHEN, SYDVKM.